This is a list of T cell receptor beta chains from one sample in a study of spatial heterogeneity in lung cancer. In TCRdb, the 5' RACE reads were re-called with MiXCR into one record per CDR3 protein. The table lists about 82,000 distinct CDR3 sequences, 10% to 15% of them singletons. Sequenced material: PBMCs, taken at surgery. The receptors stem from a male donor with early-stage non-small cell lung cancer. CDR3s include the opening cysteine and the closing phenylalanine or tryptophan. D genes are given only for firm matches. The size of a clone is reported for some rows only, either as once, few or many, or as a class for expanded clones.

TRBJ1-1,13,TRBV4-1,-,-,TGCGCCAGCAGCCAAGTCAGGGGCACTGAAGCTTTCTTT,CASSQVRGTEAFF
TRBJ2-3,17,TRBV19,many,TRBD2,TGTGCCAGTAGTATTAGGGGGCTAGCGGGAGTTGGAGATACGCAGTATTTT,CASSIRGLAGVGDTQYF
TRBJ2-7,14,TRBV19,-,-,TGTGCCAGTAGTATTCGGGGACCCTCCTACGAGCAGTACTTC,CASSIRGPSYEQYF
TRBJ1-2,16,TRBV20-1,few,TRBD1,TGCAGTGCCCGGGACAGGGGCGGTCCTTCCCCCCATGGCTACACCTTC,CSARDRGGPSPHGYTF
TRBJ2-2,16,TRBV4-1,few,TRBD2,TGCGCCAGCAGCTTCACGCGGGTAGCGGGAGACGGGGAGCTGTTTTTT,CASSFTRVAGDGELFF
TRBJ1-1,14,TRBV7-9,few,-,TGTGCCAGCAGCCCGAAACAGGGGAACACTGAAGCTTTCTTT,CASSPKQGNTEAFF
TRBJ2-6,15,TRBV5-1,-,-,TGCGCCAGCAGCGCAACAGGGCATGGGGCCAACGTCCTGACTTTC,CASSATGHGANVLTF
TRBJ1-2,14,TRBV18,many,-,TGTGCCAGCTCACCAACAGATACTAACTATGGCTACACCTTC,CASSPTDTNYGYTF
TRBJ2-2,15,TRBV30,-,-,TGTGCCTGGAGTTCCACGGGCCTTAACACCGGGGAGCTGTTTTTT,CAWSSTGLNTGELFF
TRBJ2-7,12,TRBV20-1,-,-,TGCAGTGCTGCGGTGGTTACCTACGAGCAGTACTTC,CSAAVVTYEQYF
TRBJ2-3,17,TRBV11-2,-,-,TGTGCCAGCAGCCCGCACCCGGGACAAAGAAACACAGATACGCAGTATTTT,CASSPHPGQRNTDTQYF
TRBJ2-2,16,TRBV5-1,few,TRBD2,TGCGCCAGCAGGGAAATTAGCGGGAGCGGCACCGGGGAGCTGTTTTTT,CASREISGSGTGELFF
TRBJ2-1,13,TRBV25-1,few,-,TGTGCCAGCAGTCGGCCAGGGATGAATGAGCAGTTCTTC,CASSRPGMNEQFF
TRBJ2-1,16,TRBV7-8,few,TRBD1,TGTGCCAGCAGCTTAGGACAGGGGGCGATGGTAAATGAGCAGTTCTTC,CASSLGQGAMVNEQFF
TRBJ2-3,15,TRBV10-3,few,-,TGTGCCATCAGTGGTTCTGACCGTTTGACAGATACGCAGTATTTT,CAISGSDRLTDTQYF
TRBJ2-7,13,TRBV7-9,-,-,TGTGCCAGCAGCTTAGATGGGCTCTACGAGCAGTACTTC,CASSLDGLYEQYF